This TCR beta chain appears in the sequencing data of a study of CD8 T cells in ankylosing spondylitis. This clonotype was seen many times. Its antigen is as yet unknown. Trimming took off 8 bases at V and 6 bases at J, with 11 bases between the two ends. CDR1 and CDR2 from the germline V gene are ENHRY and SYGVKD. The CDR3 length is 12 residues. Regarding the study as a whole: In synovial fluid and blood from reactive arthritis, some motif variants were previously reported.

From the 5' RACE reads, TCRdb called clonotypes with MiXCR, one entry per CDR3 protein. The sample consists of roughly 180,000 distinct CDR3 sequences, around a tenth of them appearing once. The chain is built from TRBV10-3 and TRBJ2-1, with D possibly being TRBD2 (5 bases). Sequencing was performed on blood, either unsorted or a sorted T cell fraction (not recorded which). This TCR was recovered from a female donor with ankylosing spondylitis or in good health (not recorded which). Here the CDR3 DNA reads TGTGCCATCCAAGACTATCCCAATGAGCAGTTCTTC. Its protein is CAIQDYPNEQFF.